This is a list of T cell receptor beta chains from one sample in a study of cytomegalovirus exposure and HLA in healthy donors. Generated by immunoSEQ multiplex PCR, the TCRdb table keeps only in-frame clones and is missing some. The sample carries about 170,000 clones, roughly 70% recorded once. Sequencing used PBMCs. The receptor source for this set is a girl aged 10-17 years in good health and CMV-seronegative. The CDR3 runs from the conserved cysteine through the conserved F or W. D genes are given only for firm matches. The listing skips clone size in some rows; elsewhere it reads once, few, many or a size class.

D: TRBD1; J: TRBJ2-1; V: TRBV2; size: .; CDR3: CASRPGQGRYNEQFF; DNA: TGTGCCAGCAGACCGGGACAGGGAAGGTACAATGAGCAGTTCTTC
D: .; J: TRBJ1-1; V: TRBV6-1; size: .; CDR3: CASNKAQGTEAFF; DNA: TGTGCCAGCAATAAAGCCCAGGGCACTGAAGCTTTCTTT
D: .; J: TRBJ2-5; V: TRBV5-4; size: .; CDR3: CASRSRRDQETQYF; DNA: TGTGCCAGCAGAAGTCGGAGGGACCAAGAGACCCAGTACTTC
D: TRBD1; J: TRBJ2-3; V: TRBV2; size: once; CDR3: CASTGTGAGYTQYF; DNA: TGTGCCAGCACCGGGACAGGTGCGGGGTATACGCAGTATTTT
D: .; J: TRBJ1-1; V: TRBV6-1; size: .; CDR3: CAGRTANTEAFF; DNA: TGTGCCGGCCGGACAGCGAACACTGAAGCTTTCTTT
D: .; J: TRBJ2-3; V: TRBV2; size: .; CDR3: CASKEFLDTQYF; DNA: TGTGCCAGCAAGGAGTTCTTGGATACGCAGTATTTT
D: .; J: TRBJ2-7; V: TRBV10-1; size: .; CDR3: CASSGSGLQDYEQYF; DNA: TGCGCCAGCAGTGGATCGGGACTTCAGGACTACGAGCAGTACTTC
D: .; J: TRBJ2-7; V: TRBV10-3; size: .; CDR3: CAISELYEQYF; DNA: TGTGCCATCAGTGAACTCTACGAGCAGTACTTC
D: TRBD1; J: TRBJ1-6; V: TRBV5-6; size: few; CDR3: CASSLGSGTGFNSPLHF; DNA: TGTGCCAGCAGCTTGGGGTCCGGGACAGGGTTCAATTCACCCCTCCACTTT
D: .; J: TRBJ1-4; V: TRBV6-8; size: few; CDR3: CASTSWQGGTNEKLFF; DNA: TGTGCCAGCACTTCCTGGCAGGGAGGAACTAATGAAAAACTGTTTTTT
D: TRBD2; J: TRBJ2-1; V: TRBV7-6; size: .; CDR3: CASSRITLGSSGGRYEQFF; DNA: TGTGCCAGCAGCCGTATCACCCTTGGGTCTAGCGGGGGTCGGTATGAGCAGTTCTTC
D: TRBD1; J: TRBJ1-1; V: TRBV6-6; size: once; CDR3: CASRVGQLAFF; DNA: TGTGCCAGCAGAGTGGGACAGCTAGCTTTCTTT
D: TRBD1; J: TRBJ1-2; V: TRBV6-1; size: .; CDR3: CASRFGQGYDGYTF; DNA: TGTGCCAGCAGATTCGGACAGGGGTACGATGGCTACACCTTC
D: TRBD1; J: TRBJ1-2; V: TRBV30; size: .; CDR3: CAWSVLAGDRLISGYTF; DNA: TGTGCCTGGAGTGTACTGGCCGGGGACAGATTAATTAGTGGCTACACCTTC
D: .; J: TRBJ1-1; V: TRBV29-1; size: .; CDR3: CSVMRRPNTEAFF; DNA: TGCAGCGTCATGAGGAGGCCCAACACTGAAGCTTTCTTT
D: TRBD1; J: TRBJ1-5; V: TRBV5-1; size: once; CDR3: CASSLVPGGDQPQHF; DNA: TGCGCCAGCAGCTTGGTCCCAGGGGGAGATCAGCCCCAGCATTTT
D: TRBD1; J: TRBJ2-7; V: TRBV5-1; size: .; CDR3: CASSLDGQGTYEQYF; DNA: TGCGCCAGCAGCTTGGATGGACAGGGGACCTACGAGCAGTACTTC
D: .; J: TRBJ2-7; V: TRBV6-1; size: .; CDR3: CASSEVGQDYEQYF; DNA: TGTGCCAGCAGTGAAGTGGGGCAGGACTACGAGCAGTACTTC
D: TRBD1; J: TRBJ2-7; V: TRBV4-1; size: once; CDR3: CASSSFTDRGSYEQYF; DNA: TGCGCCAGCAGCTCTTTTACCGACAGGGGTTCTTACGAGCAGTACTTC
D: .; J: TRBJ2-7; V: TRBV6-6; size: once; CDR3: CASSYMFPFEQYF; DNA: TGTGCCAGCAGTTATATGTTCCCCTTCGAGCAGTACTTC
D: .; J: TRBJ1-1; V: TRBV11-2; size: once; CDR3: CASSLGHTNTEAFF; DNA: TGTGCCAGCAGCCTGGGACATACAAACACTGAAGCTTTCTTT
D: .; J: TRBJ1-1; V: TRBV11-1; size: .; CDR3: CASSIGTPNTEAFF; DNA: TGTGCCAGCAGCATAGGGACTCCTAACACTGAAGCTTTCTTT
D: TRBD1; J: TRBJ1-1; V: TRBV19; size: once; CDR3: CARPSGGTGARYTEAFF; DNA: TGTGCCAGACCTTCGGGAGGGACAGGGGCGCGATACACTGAAGCTTTCTTT
D: .; J: TRBJ1-1; V: TRBV27; size: .; CDR3: CASSLFRRTEAFF; DNA: TGTGCCAGCAGTTTATTTCGCAGGACTGAAGCTTTCTTT
D: .; J: TRBJ2-7; V: TRBV4-1; size: .; CDR3: CASSQTTGTKIF; DNA: TGCGCCAGCAGCCAGACCACCGGGACAAAAATTTTC
D: .; J: TRBJ2-7; V: TRBV2; size: .; CDR3: CASRGGLRTEQYF; DNA: TGTGCCAGCAGAGGAGGTCTGAGGACCGAGCAGTACTTC
D: TRBD1; J: TRBJ1-2; V: TRBV5-1; size: .; CDR3: CASSLEGTGQYGYTF; DNA: TGCGCCAGCAGCTTGGAAGGGACAGGTCAATATGGCTACACCTTC
D: TRBD1; J: TRBJ1-4; V: TRBV5-1; size: .; CDR3: CASSPAGQGNEKLFF; DNA: TGCGCCAGCAGCCCAGCAGGACAGGGGAATGAAAAACTGTTTTTT
D: .; J: TRBJ1-1; V: TRBV5-1; size: .; CDR3: CASSLSAGGPPEAFF; DNA: TGCGCCAGCAGCTTGAGTGCGGGGGGACCCCCTGAAGCTTTCTTT
D: TRBD1; J: TRBJ1-5; V: TRBV7-9; size: .; CDR3: CASSSIPGQGVHSNQPQHF; DNA: TGTGCCAGCAGCTCGATACCGGGACAGGGGGTACATAGCAATCAGCCCCAGCATTTT
D: TRBD1; J: TRBJ2-2; V: TRBV6-5; size: .; CDR3: CASITQGFAGELFF; DNA: TGTGCCAGCATAACACAGGGGTTCGCCGGGGAGCTGTTTTTT
D: .; J: TRBJ1-2; V: TRBV2; size: .; CDR3: CASRDSLMGYGYTF; DNA: TGTGCCAGCAGGGACTCCCTTATGGGTTATGGCTACACCTTC
D: .; J: TRBJ2-1; V: TRBV11-2; size: .; CDR3: CASSLERTYYNEQFF; DNA: TGTGCCAGCAGCTTAGAGAGGACATACTACAATGAGCAGTTCTTC
D: .; J: TRBJ1-5; V: TRBV7-2; size: .; CDR3: CASSSVARGNQPQHF; DNA: TGTGCCAGCAGCTCGGTGGCCAGGGGCAATCAGCCCCAGCATTTT
D: TRBD1; J: TRBJ1-4; V: TRBV4-1; size: few; CDR3: CASSQGQGARNEKLFF; DNA: TGCGCCAGCAGCCAAGGACAGGGGGCTAGGAATGAAAAACTGTTTTTT